The 5 T cell receptor beta chains below all came from one sample that was sequenced in a study of metastatic and nonmetastatic thyroid tumors. TCRdb reanalyzed the PCR reads with MiXCR. The sample includes 30,000 to 35,000 clones, roughly 17% seen only once; the top ten take 3.4%. The entire patient cohort was treatment-naive prior to thyroid surgery. Sequenced input: blood. These receptors were collected from a female donor with papillary thyroid cancer or a benign thyroid nodule (not recorded which). Some clones in this sample may be carry-over from other donors' samples.

This clone came up many times. The junction shows a germline mismatch at one end, possibly a read error. Different DNA sequences within this sample yield the same CDR3. J is TRBJ2-7 and V is TRBV7-9, with TRBD2 matching 7 bases. The CDR3 runs 15 residues. Germline lookup yields CDR1 SEHNR and CDR2 FQNEAQ (reference sequence). This CDR3 reads CASSHSSGPSYEQYF. DNA for the CDR3: TGTGCTAGCAGCCACTCTAGCGGACCCTCCTACGAGCAGTACTTC.

This clone was found many times. V and J are TRBV28 and TRBJ1-2; D unresolved. CDR3 length: 13 residues. Germline loops: CDR1 MDHEN, CDR2 SYDVKM. Trimming cost V 3 bases and J 5 bases, with 10 bases left between them. CDR3 residues: CASSFQRDYGYTF. DNA of the CDR3: TGTGCCAGCAGTTTCCAGAGGGATTATGGCTACACCTTC.

The sample holds many counts of this clone. The chain combines TRBV20-1 with TRBJ1-2; D gene ambiguous. The V gene lost 3 bases and the J gene lost 0 bases, with 14 bases spanning the gap. CDR3 length: 15 amino acids. Germline CDR1 reads DFQATT; CDR2 reads SNEGSKA (reference sequence). The CDR3 DNA sequence: TGCAGTGCTAGCTTGTCGAATTCAGCTAACTATGGCTACACCTTC. This translates into CSASLSNSANYGYTF.

This clone was seen ten or more times. The V call is TRBV2, the J call TRBJ2-5; TRBD2 aligns across 11 bases. Trimming cost V 4 bases and J 5 bases; bases outside gene matches: 6. The CDR3 has 15 amino acids. In germline, CDR1 is SNHLY, CDR2 FYNNEI. CDR3 residues: CASSGSGRASETQYF. CDR3 nucleotide sequence: TGTGCCAGCAGTGGTAGCGGGAGGGCCAGTGAGACCCAGTACTTC.

The chain is built from TRBV25-1 and TRBJ2-7; a possible D gene is TRBD1 (5 bases). The CDR3 has 13 residues. Trimming left V 5 bases short and J 10 bases short, with 18 bases between. Germline CDR1 reads MGHDK; CDR2 reads SYGVNS. Written as DNA, the CDR3 is TGTGCCAGCAGTCGGGTGGGGCATCACTATCAGTACTTC. It specifies CASSRVGHHYQYF.